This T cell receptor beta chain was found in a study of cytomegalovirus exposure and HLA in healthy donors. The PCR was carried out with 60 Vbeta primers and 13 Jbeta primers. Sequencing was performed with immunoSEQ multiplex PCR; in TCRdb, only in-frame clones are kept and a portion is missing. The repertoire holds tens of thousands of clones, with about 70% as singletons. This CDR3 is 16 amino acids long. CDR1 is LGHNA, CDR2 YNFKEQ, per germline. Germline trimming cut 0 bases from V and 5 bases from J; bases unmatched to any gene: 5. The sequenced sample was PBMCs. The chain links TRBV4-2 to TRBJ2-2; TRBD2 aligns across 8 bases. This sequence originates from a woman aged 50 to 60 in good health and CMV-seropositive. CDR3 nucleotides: TGTGCCAGCAGCCAAGATCCCGGGGGGGCAACCGGGGAGCTGTTTTTT. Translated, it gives CASSQDPGGATGELFF.